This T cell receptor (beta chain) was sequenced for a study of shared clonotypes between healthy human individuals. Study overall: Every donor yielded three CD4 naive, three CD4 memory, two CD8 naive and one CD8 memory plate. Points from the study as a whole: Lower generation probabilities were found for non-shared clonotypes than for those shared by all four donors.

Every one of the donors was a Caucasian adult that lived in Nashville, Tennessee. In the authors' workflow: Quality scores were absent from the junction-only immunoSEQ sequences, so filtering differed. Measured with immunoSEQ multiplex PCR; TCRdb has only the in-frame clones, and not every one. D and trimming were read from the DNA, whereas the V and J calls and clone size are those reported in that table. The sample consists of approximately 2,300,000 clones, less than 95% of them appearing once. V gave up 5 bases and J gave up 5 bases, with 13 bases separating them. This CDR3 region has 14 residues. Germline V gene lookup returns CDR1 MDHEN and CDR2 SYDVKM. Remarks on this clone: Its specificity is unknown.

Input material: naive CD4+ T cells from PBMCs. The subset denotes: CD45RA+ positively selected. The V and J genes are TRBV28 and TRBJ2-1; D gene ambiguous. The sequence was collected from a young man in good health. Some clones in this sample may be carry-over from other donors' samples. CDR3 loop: CASSPLQANNEQFF. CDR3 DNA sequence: TGTGCCAGCAGTCCCCTTCAGGCTAACAATGAGCAGTTCTTC.